This is a list of T cell receptor beta chains from one sample in a study of cytomegalovirus exposure and HLA in healthy donors. Generated by immunoSEQ multiplex PCR, the TCRdb table keeps only in-frame clones and is missing some. The sample consists of approximately 85,000 clones, roughly 78% of them appearing once. The specimen sequenced was PBMCs. The source of these receptors is a man aged 25 to 40 in good health and CMV-seronegative. Each CDR3 is given with its conserved first and last residue. The order of the fields is D gene, J gene, clone size, V gene, CDR3 protein, CDR3 DNA. The D gene is left open where the match is weak. Expanded clones get a size class; other rows say once, few or many, or leave the size out.

d_gene: .
j_gene: TRBJ2-1
abundance: .
v_gene: TRBV9
CDR3aa: CASSVGSFRDNEQFF
CDR3nt: TGTGCCAGCAGCGTAGGTAGTTTCAGGGACAATGAGCAGTTCTTC

d_gene: .
j_gene: TRBJ2-1
abundance: .
v_gene: TRBV7-8
CDR3aa: CASSFELAGNNEQFF
CDR3nt: TGTGCCAGCAGCTTCGAACTAGCAGGTAACAATGAGCAGTTCTTC

d_gene: .
j_gene: TRBJ1-6
abundance: .
v_gene: TRBV6-5
CDR3aa: CASNPRSSYNSPLHF
CDR3nt: TGTGCCAGCAACCCCCGGAGCTCCTATAATTCACCCCTCCACTTT

d_gene: TRBD1
j_gene: TRBJ2-3
abundance: .
v_gene: TRBV30
CDR3aa: CAWSVGQATDTQYF
CDR3nt: TGTGCCTGGAGTGTAGGACAGGCCACAGATACGCAGTATTTT

d_gene: .
j_gene: TRBJ2-7
abundance: .
v_gene: TRBV11-3
CDR3aa: CASSLDSREQYF
CDR3nt: TGTGCCAGCAGCTTAGATTCGAGGGAGCAGTACTTC

d_gene: .
j_gene: TRBJ1-1
abundance: .
v_gene: TRBV7-3
CDR3aa: CASSTSPGTEAFF
CDR3nt: TGTGCCAGCAGCACCTCTCCGGGCACTGAAGCTTTCTTT

d_gene: .
j_gene: TRBJ2-7
abundance: .
v_gene: TRBV7-2
CDR3aa: CASSPYRTTRREQYF
CDR3nt: TGTGCCAGCAGCCCTTACCGGACTACCCGGCGGGAGCAGTACTTC

d_gene: .
j_gene: TRBJ2-7
abundance: .
v_gene: TRBV2
CDR3aa: CASSVGDSSYEQYF
CDR3nt: TGTGCCAGCAGTGTCGGTGACAGCTCCTACGAGCAGTACTTC

d_gene: TRBD2
j_gene: TRBJ2-2
abundance: .
v_gene: TRBV9
CDR3aa: CASSVGSWGGTGELFF
CDR3nt: TGTGCCAGCAGCGTCGGTAGTTGGGGGGGGACCGGGGAGCTGTTTTTT

d_gene: .
j_gene: TRBJ2-7
abundance: few
v_gene: TRBV10-1
CDR3aa: CAPRGGRDSYEQYF
CDR3nt: TGTGCCCCGAGGGGGGGGCGCGACTCCTACGAGCAGTACTTC

d_gene: TRBD1
j_gene: TRBJ1-1
abundance: .
v_gene: TRBV5-1
CDR3aa: CASTSRDSAFGGTEAFF
CDR3nt: TGCGCCAGCACCTCTAGGGACAGTGCGTTCGGGGGCACTGAAGCTTTCTTT

d_gene: TRBD1
j_gene: TRBJ1-5
abundance: .
v_gene: TRBV19
CDR3aa: CASSGGTGGAGQPQHF
CDR3nt: TGTGCCAGTAGTGGGGGGACAGGGGGCGCGGGTCAGCCCCAGCATTTT

d_gene: TRBD1
j_gene: TRBJ1-4
abundance: .
v_gene: TRBV10-2
CDR3aa: CASSEQGAQEKLFF
CDR3nt: TGCGCCAGCAGTGAGCAGGGGGCCCAAGAAAAACTGTTTTTT

d_gene: .
j_gene: TRBJ2-6
abundance: .
v_gene: TRBV5-6
CDR3aa: CASSLWHLSGANVLTF
CDR3nt: TGTGCCAGCAGCTTGTGGCATCTCTCTGGGGCCAACGTCCTGACTTTC

d_gene: .
j_gene: TRBJ1-2
abundance: once
v_gene: TRBV7-9
CDR3aa: CASSFEPQGIRYGYTF
CDR3nt: TGTGCCAGCAGTTTCGAGCCGCAGGGGATCCGGTATGGCTACACCTTC

d_gene: TRBD2
j_gene: TRBJ2-2
abundance: .
v_gene: TRBV6-5
CDR3aa: CATQAGVRTGELFF
CDR3nt: TGTGCCACCCAAGCGGGAGTGCGTACCGGGGAGCTGTTTTTT

d_gene: .
j_gene: TRBJ2-7
abundance: .
v_gene: TRBV19
CDR3aa: CASSIGRGYTYEQYF
CDR3nt: TGTGCCAGTAGTATTGGCAGGGGCTACACCTACGAGCAGTACTTC

d_gene: .
j_gene: TRBJ2-7
abundance: .
v_gene: TRBV7-2
CDR3aa: CASSYDRGYEQYF
CDR3nt: TGTGCCAGCAGCTATGACCGAGGCTACGAGCAGTACTTC

d_gene: TRBD1
j_gene: TRBJ1-4
abundance: few
v_gene: TRBV30
CDR3aa: CAWSLRTGEKLFF
CDR3nt: TGTGCCTGGAGCTTACGGACAGGGGAAAAACTGTTTTTT

d_gene: .
j_gene: TRBJ2-7
abundance: .
v_gene: TRBV19
CDR3aa: CASSVALTYEQYF
CDR3nt: TGTGCCAGTAGCGTCGCACTGACCTACGAGCAGTACTTC

d_gene: .
j_gene: TRBJ1-3
abundance: .
v_gene: TRBV30
CDR3aa: CAWALAGGNTIYF
CDR3nt: TGTGCCTGGGCCCTTGCAGGTGGAAACACCATATATTTT

d_gene: TRBD1
j_gene: TRBJ1-1
abundance: .
v_gene: TRBV27
CDR3aa: CASSLITGTGNTEAFF
CDR3nt: TGTGCCAGCAGCTTAATAACCGGGACAGGGAACACTGAAGCTTTCTTT

d_gene: TRBD1
j_gene: TRBJ2-5
abundance: .
v_gene: TRBV6-5
CDR3aa: CASSYSTGEETQYF
CDR3nt: TGTGCCAGCAGTTACTCCACAGGGGAAGAGACCCAGTACTTC

d_gene: .
j_gene: TRBJ1-2
abundance: .
v_gene: TRBV5-1
CDR3aa: CASSLSRAYGYTF
CDR3nt: TGCGCCAGCAGCTTGTCCAGGGCCTATGGCTACACCTTC

d_gene: .
j_gene: TRBJ2-5
abundance: .
v_gene: TRBV15
CDR3aa: CATSGGGSQETQYF
CDR3nt: TGTGCCACCAGCGGTGGGGGGAGCCAAGAGACCCAGTACTTC

d_gene: TRBD2
j_gene: TRBJ2-1
abundance: .
v_gene: TRBV19
CDR3aa: CASSIGLAGGLGEQFF
CDR3nt: TGTGCCAGTAGTATTGGACTAGCGGGGGGGTTAGGTGAGCAGTTCTTC

d_gene: TRBD1
j_gene: TRBJ2-7
abundance: .
v_gene: TRBV5-6
CDR3aa: CASSAGQGLSSYEQYF
CDR3nt: TGTGCCAGCAGCGCGGGACAGGGTTTGAGCTCCTACGAGCAGTACTTC

d_gene: TRBD1
j_gene: TRBJ2-5
abundance: .
v_gene: TRBV28
CDR3aa: CALPGTAVGIQETQYF
CDR3nt: TGTGCTTTACCCGGGACAGCGGTAGGCATTCAAGAGACCCAGTACTTC

d_gene: TRBD1
j_gene: TRBJ1-5
abundance: .
v_gene: TRBV5-8
CDR3aa: CASSSLTGTAANQPQHF
CDR3nt: TGTGCCAGCAGCTCTCTGACCGGGACAGCAGCCAATCAGCCCCAGCATTTT

d_gene: .
j_gene: TRBJ2-3
abundance: few
v_gene: TRBV7-2
CDR3aa: CASSLRRIDTQYF
CDR3nt: TGTGCCAGCAGCTTGAGGAGGATTGATACGCAGTATTTT

d_gene: .
j_gene: TRBJ1-1
abundance: .
v_gene: TRBV5-4
CDR3aa: CASSLGGRRDTEAFF
CDR3nt: TGTGCCAGCAGCTTGGGAGGGAGGCGGGACACTGAAGCTTTCTTT

d_gene: TRBD1
j_gene: TRBJ2-1
abundance: .
v_gene: TRBV6-5
CDR3aa: CASSRGTGGYNEQFF
CDR3nt: TGTGCCAGCAGTAGGGGGACAGGGGGCTACAATGAGCAGTTCTTC

d_gene: TRBD2
j_gene: TRBJ2-3
abundance: .
v_gene: TRBV7-2
CDR3aa: CASSLKLAGVTDTQYF
CDR3nt: TGTGCCAGCAGCTTAAAACTAGCGGGTGTCACAGATACGCAGTATTTT

d_gene: .
j_gene: TRBJ2-1
abundance: .
v_gene: TRBV10-3
CDR3aa: CAIRLGNNEQFF
CDR3nt: TGTGCCATCAGACTTGGTAACAATGAGCAGTTCTTC

d_gene: .
j_gene: TRBJ2-7
abundance: .
v_gene: TRBV5-1
CDR3aa: CASSDGGSSDEQYF
CDR3nt: TGCGCCAGCAGCGATGGGGGGTCCTCGGACGAGCAGTACTTC

d_gene: .
j_gene: TRBJ1-4
abundance: .
v_gene: TRBV28
CDR3aa: CASSLGPGVRSTNEKLFF
CDR3nt: TGTGCCAGCAGTTTAGGTCCGGGGGTTCGGTCTACTAATGAAAAACTGTTTTTT

d_gene: TRBD1
j_gene: TRBJ1-1
abundance: few
v_gene: TRBV15
CDR3aa: CATSRDWDRVRVEAFF
CDR3nt: TGTGCCACCAGCAGAGATTGGGACAGGGTAAGGGTTGAAGCTTTCTTT

d_gene: .
j_gene: TRBJ2-5
abundance: .
v_gene: TRBV25-1
CDR3aa: CASTPGHRQETQYF
CDR3nt: TGTGCCAGCACCCCGGGACACCGACAAGAGACCCAGTACTTC

d_gene: .
j_gene: TRBJ1-5
abundance: .
v_gene: TRBV7-2
CDR3aa: CASSPRITGSNQPQHF
CDR3nt: TGTGCCAGCAGCCCCCGGATAACAGGGTCAAATCAGCCCCAGCATTTT

d_gene: .
j_gene: TRBJ2-1
abundance: .
v_gene: TRBV5-1
CDR3aa: CASSLGGGNGQFF
CDR3nt: TGCGCCAGCAGCTTGGGAGGGGGTAATGGGCAGTTCTTC

d_gene: .
j_gene: TRBJ2-5
abundance: .
v_gene: TRBV27
CDR3aa: CASSLFGTRETQYF
CDR3nt: TGTGCCAGCAGTTTATTTGGCACCAGGGAGACCCAGTACTTC

d_gene: TRBD1
j_gene: TRBJ1-4
abundance: .
v_gene: TRBV19
CDR3aa: CATKEGAAEKLFF
CDR3nt: TGTGCCACCAAAGAGGGGGCAGCTGAAAAACTGTTTTTT

d_gene: TRBD2
j_gene: TRBJ2-3
abundance: .
v_gene: TRBV10-3
CDR3aa: CAIRSRTSGASTDTQYF
CDR3nt: TGTGCCATCAGATCACGGACTAGCGGGGCGAGCACAGATACGCAGTATTTT

d_gene: .
j_gene: TRBJ1-3
abundance: .
v_gene: TRBV9
CDR3aa: CASSVATGGRWGNTIYF
CDR3nt: TGTGCCAGCAGCGTAGCTACGGGGGGACGCTGGGGAAACACCATATATTTT

d_gene: TRBD1
j_gene: TRBJ1-1
abundance: .
v_gene: TRBV30
CDR3aa: CAWSPRTGVFGEAFF
CDR3nt: TGTGCCTGGAGTCCCCGAACAGGGGTGTTCGGTGAAGCTTTCTTT

d_gene: .
j_gene: TRBJ2-7
abundance: few
v_gene: TRBV10-2
CDR3aa: CASSPRGRDYEQYF
CDR3nt: TGCGCCAGCAGTCCCAGGGGCAGGGACTACGAGCAGTACTTC

d_gene: TRBD1
j_gene: TRBJ1-4
abundance: .
v_gene: TRBV7-8
CDR3aa: CASSLAGTVGEKLFF
CDR3nt: TGTGCCAGCAGCTTAGCGGGGACAGTGGGTGAAAAACTGTTTTTT

d_gene: TRBD1
j_gene: TRBJ1-2
abundance: .
v_gene: TRBV28
CDR3aa: CASSLSGGILYGYTF
CDR3nt: TGTGCCAGCAGTTTATCAGGGGGGATCCTCTATGGCTACACCTTC

d_gene: TRBD2
j_gene: TRBJ2-3
abundance: .
v_gene: TRBV9
CDR3aa: CASSVVTSGGRDTQYF
CDR3nt: TGTGCCAGCAGCGTAGTGACTAGCGGGGGGCGGGATACGCAGTATTTT

d_gene: .
j_gene: TRBJ1-1
abundance: .
v_gene: TRBV5-4
CDR3aa: CASSLYGGAAFF
CDR3nt: TGTGCCAGCAGCTTGTACGGGGGTGCAGCTTTCTTT

d_gene: TRBD2
j_gene: TRBJ2-1
abundance: .
v_gene: TRBV7-3
CDR3aa: CASSPSGGQTYNEQFF
CDR3nt: TGTGCCAGCAGCCCTAGCGGGGGGCAAACCTACAATGAGCAGTTCTTC

d_gene: TRBD1
j_gene: TRBJ2-7
abundance: once
v_gene: TRBV28
CDR3aa: CASRSYGTGGWYEQYF
CDR3nt: TGTGCCAGCAGAAGCTATGGGACAGGGGGCTGGTACGAGCAGTACTTC

d_gene: .
j_gene: TRBJ2-7
abundance: .
v_gene: TRBV6-5
CDR3aa: CASSYLVAGRYEQYF
CDR3nt: TGTGCCAGCAGTTACCTAGTGGCGGGGAGGTACGAGCAGTACTTC